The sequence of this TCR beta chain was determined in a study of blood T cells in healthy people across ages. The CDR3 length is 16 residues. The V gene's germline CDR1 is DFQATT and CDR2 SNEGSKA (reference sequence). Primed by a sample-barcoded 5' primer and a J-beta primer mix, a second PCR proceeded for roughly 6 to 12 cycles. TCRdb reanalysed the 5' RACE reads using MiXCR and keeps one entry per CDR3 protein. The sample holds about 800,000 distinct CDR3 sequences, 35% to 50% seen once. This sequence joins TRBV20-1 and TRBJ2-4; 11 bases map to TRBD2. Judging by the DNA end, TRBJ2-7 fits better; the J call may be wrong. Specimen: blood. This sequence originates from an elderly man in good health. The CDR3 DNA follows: TGCAGTGCTAGTGTATCAAGCGCTAGCGGGAGGAACGAGCAGTACTTC. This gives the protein CSASVSSASGRNEQYF.